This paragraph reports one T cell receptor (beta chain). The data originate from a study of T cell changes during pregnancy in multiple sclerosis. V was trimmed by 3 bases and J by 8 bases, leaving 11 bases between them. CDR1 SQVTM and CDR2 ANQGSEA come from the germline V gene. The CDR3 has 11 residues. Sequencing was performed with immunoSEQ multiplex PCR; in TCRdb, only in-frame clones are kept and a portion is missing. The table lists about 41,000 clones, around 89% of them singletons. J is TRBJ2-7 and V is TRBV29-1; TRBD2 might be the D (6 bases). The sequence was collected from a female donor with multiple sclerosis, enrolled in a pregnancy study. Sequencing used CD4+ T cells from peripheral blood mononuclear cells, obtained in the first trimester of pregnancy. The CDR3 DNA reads TGCAGCGTTGATCAGGAGGGCCAGCAGTACTTC. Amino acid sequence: CSVDQEGQQYF.